This TCR beta chain was sequenced during a study of cytomegalovirus exposure and HLA in healthy donors. To note about this clone: The antigen remains unidentified.

Study-wide results and caveats: Most TCR sequences were seen very rarely across donors, but some public TCRs occurred in many. It was 150 to 200 TCR beta chains that were listed as cytomegalovirus-associated.

Germline V gene sequence: CDR1 SGHNT, CDR2 YENEEA. The CDR3 length is 14 residues. V lost 1 base to trimming and J lost 0 bases, with 5 bases between them. This PCR relied on a set of 60 Vbeta primers and 13 Jbeta primers. Generated by immunoSEQ multiplex PCR, the TCRdb table keeps only in-frame clones and is missing some. Here the sample spans 90,000 to 100,000 clones, 80% being singletons. Sequencing was carried out using PBMCs. The source of this sequence is a man younger than 35 in good health and CMV-seronegative. This chain links TRBV11-3 with TRBJ2-3, with unresolved D. The CDR3 reads CASSLGASTDTQYF. The CDR3 nucleotides are TGTGCCAGCAGCTTAGGGGCTAGCACAGATACGCAGTATTTT.